This entry features one TCR beta chain sequence. Its antigen is as yet unknown. This entry comes from a study of blood T cells in healthy people across ages. Study outcomes and limitations: Roughly linearly, TCR beta diversity per million T cells fell as age increased. CMV infection status of these donors was not known.

A sample-barcoded 5' primer and a J-beta primer mix were used in a second PCR of roughly 6 to 11 cycles. Unique molecular identifiers of 12 random nucleotides labeled each cDNA. TCRdb ran MiXCR on the 5' RACE reads and lists one entry per CDR3 protein. The sample yields 700,000 to 850,000 distinct CDR3 sequences, around half seen once. Germline-derived CDR1 and CDR2 are WSHSY and SAAADI. Trimming left V 0 bases short and J 3 bases short, with 14 bases between. The CDR3 spans 16 residues. The clonotype was recovered from an elderly man in good health. The sequenced sample consisted of blood. The chain links TRBV10-2 to TRBJ1-1; possible D gene TRBD1, 5 bases. The CDR3 DNA is TGCGCCAGCAGTGAGTCGGGCAGGGTAGGGTACACTGAAGCTTTCTTT. Translation gives CASSESGRVGYTEAFF.